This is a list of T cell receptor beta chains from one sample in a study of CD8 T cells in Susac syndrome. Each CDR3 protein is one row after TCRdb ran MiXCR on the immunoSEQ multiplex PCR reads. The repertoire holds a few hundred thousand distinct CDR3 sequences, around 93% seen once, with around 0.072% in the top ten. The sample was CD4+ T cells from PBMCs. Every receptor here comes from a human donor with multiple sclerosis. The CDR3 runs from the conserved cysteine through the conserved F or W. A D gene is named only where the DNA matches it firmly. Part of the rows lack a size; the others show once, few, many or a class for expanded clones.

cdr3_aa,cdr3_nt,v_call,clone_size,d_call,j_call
CASSLNPFSPEAFF,TGTGCCAGCAGCCTCAACCCGTTCAGTCCTGAAGCTTTCTTT,TRBV3-1,.,.,TRBJ1-1
CASSLDLDADTQYF,TGTGCCAGCAGCTTGGACCTGGACGCAGATACGCAGTATTTT,TRBV5-4,.,.,TRBJ2-3
CSARLGQETQYF,TGCAGCGCCCGACTAGGCCAAGAGACCCAGTACTTC,TRBV29-1,.,.,TRBJ2-5
CASSNRGRTDTQYF,TGTGCCAGCAGTAACAGGGGGCGTACAGATACGCAGTATTTT,TRBV3-1,.,TRBD1,TRBJ2-3
CASRGPFTDTQYF,TGCGCCAGCAGAGGGCCCTTCACAGATACGCAGTATTTT,TRBV5-1,.,.,TRBJ2-3
CSARPDSRDSNQPQHF,TGCAGTGCTAGACCCGATTCCAGGGATAGCAATCAGCCCCAGCATTTT,TRBV20-1,.,.,TRBJ1-5
CASSRNGPGAADNEQFF,TGTGCCAGCAGCCGCAACGGCCCGGGGGCCGCGGACAATGAGCAGTTCTTC,TRBV7-3,.,.,TRBJ2-1
CAISGGQGVEQYF,TGTGCCATCAGTGGAGGTCAGGGCGTTGAGCAGTACTTC,TRBV10-3,.,.,TRBJ2-7
CASSLLLAPGELFF,TGTGCCAGCAGTTTACTACTAGCACCCGGGGAGCTGTTTTTT,TRBV12-3/TRBV12-4,.,.,TRBJ2-2
CSARVPGTGDNEQFF,TGCAGTGCTAGAGTCCCAGGGACAGGGGACAATGAGCAGTTCTTC,TRBV20-1,.,TRBD1,TRBJ2-1
CSASPPGPQRLQETQYF,TGCAGTGCTAGTCCCCCGGGACCCCAGAGGCTCCAAGAGACCCAGTACTTC,TRBV20-1,once,.,TRBJ2-5
CASSLGSGDTSTEAFF,TGCGCCAGCAGCTTGGGGTCTGGGGATACATCCACTGAAGCTTTCTTT,TRBV5-1,.,.,TRBJ1-1
CASRDFGLAGAYEQYF,TGTGCCAGCAGAGATTTCGGACTAGCGGGAGCCTACGAGCAGTACTTC,TRBV6-6,.,TRBD2,TRBJ2-7
CSARDGGRPRGNEQFF,TGCAGTGCTAGAGATGGGGGGCGGCCAAGGGGCAATGAGCAGTTCTTC,TRBV20-1,.,.,TRBJ2-1
CATSVEGVRQYF,TGTGCCACCAGTGTCGAGGGCGTTAGGCAGTATTTT,TRBV24-1,.,.,TRBJ2-3
CASSEVNQPQHF,TGTGCCAGCAGTGAAGTCAATCAGCCCCAGCATTTT,TRBV6-1,once,.,TRBJ1-5
CASSEFGTFSTDTQYF,TGTGCCAGCAGTGAATTTGGGACCTTTAGCACAGATACGCAGTATTTT,TRBV25-1,.,.,TRBJ2-3
CASSYGTGADEQYF,TGTGCCAGCAGTTACGGGACAGGGGCCGACGAGCAGTACTTC,TRBV6-2/TRBV6-3,.,TRBD1,TRBJ2-7
CASSSTGPGNTGELFF,TGTGCCAGCAGCTCAACCGGGCCGGGAAACACCGGGGAGCTGTTTTTT,TRBV11-2,.,.,TRBJ2-2
CAWSARQTEAFF,TGTGCCTGGAGTGCCAGACAAACTGAAGCTTTCTTT,TRBV30,.,.,TRBJ1-1
CATEDRGRNTGELFF,TGTGCCACCGAGGACAGGGGGAGGAACACCGGGGAGCTGTTTTTT,TRBV24-1,.,TRBD1,TRBJ2-2
CATSQGTGELFF,TGTGCCACCAGTCAGGGGACCGGGGAGCTGTTTTTT,TRBV24-1,.,.,TRBJ2-2
CSVGMGLQETQYF,TGCAGCGTTGGTATGGGGCTCCAAGAGACCCAGTACTTC,TRBV29-1,.,.,TRBJ2-5
CASRTSAGQANSPLHF,TGTGCCAGTAGAACGTCGGCGGGACAGGCCAATTCACCCCTCCACTTT,TRBV19,.,TRBD1,TRBJ1-6
CASSPNGGTGDYKFF,TGTGCCAGCAGTCCAAACGGGGGGACGGGGGACTACAAGTTCTTC,TRBV28,.,TRBD2,TRBJ2-1
CASSSPEGLARTDTQYF,TGCGCCAGCAGCTCCCCGGAGGGACTAGCCCGCACAGATACGCAGTATTTT,TRBV5-1,once,TRBD2,TRBJ2-3
CASRGGLGARETQYF,TGTGCCAGCAGGGGGGGACTCGGCGCGCGGGAGACCCAGTACTTC,TRBV6-6,.,.,TRBJ2-5
CASSTPGQFYEQYF,TGTGCCAGCAGCACACCGGGACAGTTCTACGAGCAGTACTTC,TRBV7-6,.,TRBD1,TRBJ2-7
CASSQDNPRTRTGYHTEAFF,TGCGCCAGCAGCCAAGATAATCCCCGAACTCGGACAGGGTATCACACTGAAGCTTTCTTT,TRBV4-1,.,TRBD1,TRBJ1-1
CASSLSAEGPLHF,TGTGCCAGCAGTTTATCAGCAGAGGGGCCCCTCCACTTT,TRBV12-3/TRBV12-4,.,.,TRBJ1-6
CASSDGTGGAFF,TGTGCCAGCAGCGACGGGACAGGGGGAGCTTTCTTT,TRBV9,.,TRBD1,TRBJ1-1
CSATPSEGNQPQHF,TGCAGTGCTACCCCGTCGGAGGGCAATCAGCCCCAGCATTTT,TRBV20-1,.,.,TRBJ1-5
CSADLAGALGTDTQYF,TGCAGTGCTGACCTAGCGGGAGCCCTGGGGACAGATACGCAGTATTTT,TRBV20-1,.,TRBD2,TRBJ2-3
CASSGGQGSPYEQYF,TGTGCCAGCAGCGGCGGACAGGGCTCTCCCTACGAGCAGTACTTC,TRBV9,.,TRBD1,TRBJ2-7
CSASRDRGRQPQHF,TGCAGTGCTAGCCGGGACAGGGGAAGACAGCCCCAGCATTTT,TRBV20-1,.,TRBD1,TRBJ1-5
CAWSVLGEQYF,TGTGCCTGGAGTGTACTAGGCGAGCAGTACTTC,TRBV30,.,.,TRBJ2-7
CASSVQGTEKLFF,TGTGCCAGTAGCGTCCAGGGTACTGAAAAACTGTTTTTT,TRBV19,once,.,TRBJ1-4
CSALRTSGGRAETQYF,TGCAGTGCTCTCCGGACTAGCGGGGGTAGGGCGGAGACCCAGTACTTC,TRBV20-1,.,TRBD2,TRBJ2-5
CSAQGVLGTEAFF,TGCAGCGCCCAGGGCGTTCTAGGCACTGAAGCTTTCTTT,TRBV29-1,.,.,TRBJ1-1
CASRQGGDSPLHF,TGTGCCAGTCGACAGGGAGGTGATTCACCCCTCCACTTT,TRBV2,.,TRBD1,TRBJ1-6
CASSPGRGALYEQYF,TGTGCCAGCAGCCCGGGCAGGGGCGCTCTCTACGAGCAGTACTTC,TRBV14,.,.,TRBJ2-7
CASSLGAGETQYF,TGTGCCAGCAGTTTGGGGGCAGGGGAGACCCAGTACTTC,TRBV12-3/TRBV12-4,few,.,TRBJ2-5
CASSLPQGTDTQYF,TGCGCCAGCAGCTTGCCGCAGGGCACAGATACGCAGTATTTT,TRBV5-1,.,.,TRBJ2-3
CASSLVPGPTEAFF,TGTGCCAGCAGCTTAGTCCCGGGGCCCACTGAAGCTTTCTTT,TRBV7-2,.,.,TRBJ1-1
CSVFKGAPYEQYF,TGCAGCGTTTTTAAGGGGGCCCCCTACGAGCAGTACTTC,TRBV29-1,.,TRBD1,TRBJ2-7
CSASRAETQYF,TGCAGTGCTAGCCGAGCGGAGACCCAGTACTTC,TRBV20-1,.,.,TRBJ2-5
CASSQESTRTDTQYF,TGTGCCAGCAGCCAAGAGTCAACCCGCACAGATACGCAGTATTTT,TRBV3-1,.,.,TRBJ2-3
CASSQDIRSSYNEQFF,TGTGCCAGCAGCCAAGATATCCGAAGCTCCTACAATGAGCAGTTCTTC,TRBV3-1,.,.,TRBJ2-1
CASSEVGRGYTF,TGTGCCAGCAGTGAAGTAGGGCGAGGCTACACCTTC,TRBV2,.,.,TRBJ1-2
CASSQGYDRASPLHF,TGTGCCAGCAGCCAAGGGTACGACAGGGCTTCACCCCTCCACTTT,TRBV3-1,.,TRBD1,TRBJ1-6
CAISRQGPLYEQYF,TGTGCCATCAGCCGACAGGGACCGCTTTACGAGCAGTACTTC,TRBV10-3,once,TRBD1,TRBJ2-7
CASSPPSKNIQYF,TGTGCCAGCAGTCCCCCGAGCAAAAACATTCAGTACTTC,TRBV27,.,.,TRBJ2-4
CSVQGGGNQPQHF,TGCAGCGTCCAGGGGGGCGGCAATCAGCCCCAGCATTTT,TRBV29-1,.,TRBD1,TRBJ1-5
CASSLYMTGTDEQFF,TGTGCCAGCAGCTTATATATGACCGGGACAGATGAGCAGTTCTTC,TRBV7-3,.,TRBD1,TRBJ2-1
CSVGGMGSNQPQHF,TGCAGCGTCGGAGGCATGGGGAGCAATCAGCCCCAGCATTTT,TRBV29-1,.,.,TRBJ1-5
CASSRGDRAPSNDAFF,TGTGCCAGTAGTAGGGGGGACAGGGCTCCATCAAACGATGCCTTCTTT,TRBV19,.,TRBD1,TRBJ1-1
CASSLGQNDQPQHF,TGTGCCAGCAGCCTCGGACAGAACGATCAGCCCCAGCATTTT,TRBV3-1,.,.,TRBJ1-5